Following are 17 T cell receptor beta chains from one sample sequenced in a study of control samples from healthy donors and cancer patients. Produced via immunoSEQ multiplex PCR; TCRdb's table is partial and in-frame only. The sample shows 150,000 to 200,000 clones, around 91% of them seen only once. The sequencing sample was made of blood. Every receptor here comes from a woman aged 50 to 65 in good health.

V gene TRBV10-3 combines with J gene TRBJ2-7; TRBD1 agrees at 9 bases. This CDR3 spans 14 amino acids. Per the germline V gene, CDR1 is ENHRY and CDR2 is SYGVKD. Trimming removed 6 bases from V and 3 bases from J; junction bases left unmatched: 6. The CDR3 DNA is TGTGCCATCAGGCCGGGGGACAGGGTCTACGAGCAGTACTTC. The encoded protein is CAIRPGDRVYEQYF.

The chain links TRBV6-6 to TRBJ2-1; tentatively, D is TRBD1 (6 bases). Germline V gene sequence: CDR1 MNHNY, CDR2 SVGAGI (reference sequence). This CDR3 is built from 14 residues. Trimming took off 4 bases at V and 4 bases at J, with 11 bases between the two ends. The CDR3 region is CASSSLGQYNEQFF. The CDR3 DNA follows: TGTGCCAGCAGTTCCCTTGGACAGTACAATGAGCAGTTCTTC.

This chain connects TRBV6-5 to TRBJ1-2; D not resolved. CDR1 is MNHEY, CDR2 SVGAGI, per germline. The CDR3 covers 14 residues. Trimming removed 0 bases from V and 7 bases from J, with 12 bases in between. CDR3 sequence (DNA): TGTGCCAGCAGTTACTCGAGGCAGGAGGGTGGCTACACCTTC. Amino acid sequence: CASSYSRQEGGYTF.

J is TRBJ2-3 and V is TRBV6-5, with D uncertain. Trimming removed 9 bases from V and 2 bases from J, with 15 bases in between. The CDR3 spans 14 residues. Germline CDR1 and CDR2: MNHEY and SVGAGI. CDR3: CASRMTSLTDTQYF. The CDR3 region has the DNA TGTGCCAGTCGGATGACATCACTCACAGATACGCAGTATTTT.

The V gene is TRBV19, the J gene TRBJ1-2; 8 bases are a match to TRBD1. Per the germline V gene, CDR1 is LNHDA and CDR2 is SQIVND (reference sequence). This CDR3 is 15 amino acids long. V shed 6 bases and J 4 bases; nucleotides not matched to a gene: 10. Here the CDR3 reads CASSSRQGSFYGYTF. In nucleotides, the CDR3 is TGTGCCAGTAGCTCCCGACAGGGGTCCTTCTATGGCTACACCTTC.

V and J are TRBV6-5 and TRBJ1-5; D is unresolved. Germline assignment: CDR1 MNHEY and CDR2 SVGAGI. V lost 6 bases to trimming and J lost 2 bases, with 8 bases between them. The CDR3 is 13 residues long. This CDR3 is CASRSRRNQPQHF. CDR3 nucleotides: TGTGCCAGCAGGTCGCGGCGCAATCAGCCCCAGCATTTT.

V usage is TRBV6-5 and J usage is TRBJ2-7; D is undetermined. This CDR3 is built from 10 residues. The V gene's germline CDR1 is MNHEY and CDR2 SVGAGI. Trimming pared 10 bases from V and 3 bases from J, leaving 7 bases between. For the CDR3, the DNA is TGTGCCACCACCAGCTACGAGCAGTACTTC. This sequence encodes CATTSYEQYF.

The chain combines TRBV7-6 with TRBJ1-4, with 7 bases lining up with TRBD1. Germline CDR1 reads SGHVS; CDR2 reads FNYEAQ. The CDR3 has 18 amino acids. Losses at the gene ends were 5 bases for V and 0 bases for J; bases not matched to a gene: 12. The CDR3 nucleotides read TGTGCCAGCAGCAGCCGAGGCAGGGGGGCATCAACTAATGAAAAACTGTTTTTT. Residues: CASSSRGRGASTNEKLFF.

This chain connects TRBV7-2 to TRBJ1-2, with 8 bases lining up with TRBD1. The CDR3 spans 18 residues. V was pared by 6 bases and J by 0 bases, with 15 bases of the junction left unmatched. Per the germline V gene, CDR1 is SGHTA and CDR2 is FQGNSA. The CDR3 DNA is TGTGCCAGCAGGGCCGTCAGGTCAGGGGGCTACCCTAACTATGGCTACACCTTC. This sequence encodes CASRAVRSGGYPNYGYTF.

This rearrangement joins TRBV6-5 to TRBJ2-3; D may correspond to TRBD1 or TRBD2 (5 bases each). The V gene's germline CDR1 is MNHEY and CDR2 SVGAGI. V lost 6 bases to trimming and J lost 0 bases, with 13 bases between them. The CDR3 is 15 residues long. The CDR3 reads CASRRTGTSTDTQYF. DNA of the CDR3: TGTGCCAGCAGAAGAACGGGGACCAGCACAGATACGCAGTATTTT.

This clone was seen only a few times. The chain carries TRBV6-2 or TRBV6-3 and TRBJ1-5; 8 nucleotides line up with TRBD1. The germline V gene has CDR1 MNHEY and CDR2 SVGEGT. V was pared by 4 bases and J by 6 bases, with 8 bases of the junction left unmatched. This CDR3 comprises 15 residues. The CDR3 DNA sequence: TGTGCCAGCAGTTTGGCAGGGGGCTCCGGTCAGCCCCAGCATTTT. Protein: CASSLAGGSGQPQHF.

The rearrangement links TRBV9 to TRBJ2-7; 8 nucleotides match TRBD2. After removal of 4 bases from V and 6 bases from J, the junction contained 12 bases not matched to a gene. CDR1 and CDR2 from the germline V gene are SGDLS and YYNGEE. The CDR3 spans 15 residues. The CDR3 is CASSTRVAGTPEQYF. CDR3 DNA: TGTGCCAGCAGCACCCGGGTAGCGGGAACCCCCGAGCAGTACTTC.

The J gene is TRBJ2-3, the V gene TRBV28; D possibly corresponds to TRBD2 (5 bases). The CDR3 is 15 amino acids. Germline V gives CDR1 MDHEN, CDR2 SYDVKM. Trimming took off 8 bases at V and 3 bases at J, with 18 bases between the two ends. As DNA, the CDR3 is TGTGCCAGCTACTCTCGCCCAAGCGGTACAGATACGCAGTATTTT. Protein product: CASYSRPSGTDTQYF.

In DNA form, the CDR3 reads TGTGCCAGCAGCTTTTCAGGATTGTTTGAAGCTTTCTTT. Encoded protein: CASSFSGLFEAFF. This chain links TRBV7-9 with TRBJ1-1, with unresolved D. The germline V and J ends were trimmed by 3 bases and 7 bases, with 12 bases remaining between them. CDR1 is SEHNR, CDR2 FQNEAQ, per germline (reference sequence). The length of the CDR3 is 13 residues.

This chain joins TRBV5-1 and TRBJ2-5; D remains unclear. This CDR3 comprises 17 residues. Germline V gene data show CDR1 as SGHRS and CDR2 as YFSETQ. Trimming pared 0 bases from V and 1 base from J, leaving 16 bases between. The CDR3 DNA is TGCGCCAGCAGCTTGGGTGGCCTTGCCCGGACCCAAGAGACCCAGTACTTC. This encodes CASSLGGLARTQETQYF.

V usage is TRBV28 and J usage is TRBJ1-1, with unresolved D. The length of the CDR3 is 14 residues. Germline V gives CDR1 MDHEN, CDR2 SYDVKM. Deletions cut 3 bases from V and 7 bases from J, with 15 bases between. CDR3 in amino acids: CASSFSSAGFEAFF. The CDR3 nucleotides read TGTGCCAGCAGTTTCTCTTCTGCGGGGTTTGAAGCTTTCTTT.

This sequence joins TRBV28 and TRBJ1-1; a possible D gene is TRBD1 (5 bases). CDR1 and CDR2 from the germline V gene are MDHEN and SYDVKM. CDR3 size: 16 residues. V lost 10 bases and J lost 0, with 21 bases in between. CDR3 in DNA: TGTGCCACCAATCGCGGATGGGGCATCATGAACACTGAAGCTTTCTTT. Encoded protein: CATNRGWGIMNTEAFF.